The TCR beta chain under discussion was sequenced for a study of blood T cells in healthy people across ages. With a J-beta primer mix and a sample-barcoded 5' primer, a second PCR ran about 7 to 12 cycles. TCRdb recomputed calls from the 5' RACE reads with MiXCR, one row per CDR3 protein. The data show 800,000 or so distinct CDR3 sequences, approximately 25% seen once. Each of the donors had approximately 10 milliliters of peripheral blood drawn into EDTA-treated Vacutainer tubes. Study-level points and caveats: TCR beta diversity per million T cells fell roughly linearly with age.

This CDR3 region has 16 residues. Germline CDR1 and CDR2: SGHRS and YFSETQ. This clonotype came up a few times. Antigen: not known. A read error may account for a junction end that differs from germline. The same data also went into a second study, on T cells of mothers and their children. That study adds: Mothers gave over 10 million TCR beta CDR3 reads each, and children several million each.

The sequenced material came from blood. V usage is TRBV5-1 and J usage is TRBJ2-5; TRBD1 matches at 7 bases. The clonotype was recovered from a boy younger than 18 in good health. CDR3 sequence: CASSSHYSGQQETRYF. CDR3 DNA: TGCGCCAGCAGCTCCCATTACTCGGGACAGCAAGAGACCCGGTACTTC.